The 20 T cell receptor beta chains below all came from one sample that was sequenced in a study of identifying expanded T cells in peripheral blood. Only in-frame clones appear in the TCRdb table, and some are missing; sequencing was by immunoSEQ multiplex PCR. The sample holds 120,000 or so clones, more than 80% seen once. The material sequenced was blood. These receptors originate from a person aged 18 to 75 in good health.

This clone has only a few counts. The rearrangement uses TRBV12-5 and TRBJ1-5; D ambiguous. The CDR3 totals 13 residues. Trimming shortened V by 5 bases and J by 7 bases, and 12 bases separated the two germline ends. Germline values: CDR1 LGHNT, CDR2 FRNRAP. The CDR3: CASGPGVSQPQHF. The CDR3, as DNA: TGTGCTAGTGGTCCCGGAGTTAGCCAGCCCCAGCATTTT. The whole variable domain, filled in from reference TRBV12-5 and TRBJ1-5, reads DARVTQTPRHKVTEMGQEVTMRCQPILGHNTVFWYRQTMMQGLELLAYFRNRAPLDDSGMPKDRFSAEMPDATLATLKIQPSEPRDSAVYFCASGPGVSQPQHFGDGTRLSIL.

The chain couples TRBV11-2 to TRBJ2-7; TRBD1 matches 7 bases. The CDR3 consists of 15 residues. Germline V gene data show CDR1 as SGHAT and CDR2 as FQNNGV. With V trimmed by 2 bases and J by 5 bases, 9 bases remained unmatched. CDR3 sequence: CASSLFDRAPHEQYF. The CDR3 DNA is TGTGCCAGCAGCTTATTTGACAGGGCCCCTCACGAGCAGTACTTC.

This chain uses TRBV19 with TRBJ2-7; D is possibly TRBD2 (6 bases). This CDR3 is built from 15 residues. Germline CDR1 LNHDA, CDR2 SQIVND (reference sequence). V was clipped by 5 bases and J by 1 base, with 15 bases between them. Here the CDR3 DNA reads TGTGCCAGTAGTGCGGGACGGGCGATATCCTACGAGCAGTACTTC. Its translation: CASSAGRAISYEQYF. Drawing the rest from reference TRBV19 and TRBJ2-7, the complete variable domain is DGGITQSPKYLFRKEGQNVTLSCEQNLNHDAMYWYRQDPGQGLRLIYYSQIVNDFQKGDIAEGYSVSREKKESFPLTVTSAQKNPTAFYLCASSAGRAISYEQYFGPGTRLTVT.

V gene TRBV18 combines with J gene TRBJ2-7; D unresolved. The CDR3 has 14 residues. V was shortened by 3 bases and J by 2 bases, with 11 bases between the two germline ends. Germline CDR1 and CDR2: KGHSH and LQKENI. CDR3 sequence (DNA): TGTGCCAGCTCACCGGGGTCTGTCGCCTACGAGCAGTACTTC. This sequence encodes CASSPGSVAYEQYF.

The rearrangement joins TRBV19 to TRBJ1-5; unclear D gene. This CDR3 contains 16 residues. The V and J ends lost 3 bases and 0 bases respectively, with 12 bases between them. Germline V CDR1 and CDR2: LNHDA, SQIVND (reference sequence). The CDR3 here is CASSISYPYSNQPQHF. CDR3 DNA: TGTGCCAGTAGTATCTCGTATCCGTATAGCAATCAGCCCCAGCATTTT.

The rearrangement uses TRBV27 and TRBJ1-6, with D unclear. The V and J ends lost 3 bases and 0 bases respectively, with 12 bases between them. The CDR3 has 17 amino acids. Germline CDR1 reads MNHEY; CDR2 reads SMNVEV (reference sequence). The CDR3 sequence: CASSFRERDSYNSPLHF. The DNA for the CDR3 is TGTGCCAGCAGTTTCCGGGAGCGTGACTCCTATAATTCACCCCTCCACTTT.

V is TRBV6-1 and J is TRBJ1-2, with 10 positions matching TRBD1. The germline V gene encodes CDR1 MNHNS and CDR2 SASEGT. CDR3 length: 14 amino acids. The J segment lost 6 bases and the V segment lost 6 bases, leaving 7 bases of the junction unmatched. CDR3 nucleotide sequence: TGTGCCAGCAGCCGGACAGGGGGAGTGGATGGCTACACCTTC. It yields the protein CASSRTGGVDGYTF.

This sequence joins TRBV5-4 and TRBJ2-2, with TRBD1 matching 7 bases. Germline CDR1 is SGHNT and CDR2 is YYREEE (reference sequence). V dropped 4 bases and J dropped 1; count of bases not matched to a gene: 4. CDR3 length equals 15 residues. For the CDR3, the DNA is TGTGCCAGCAGCGGAAACAGGGGGAACACCGGGGAGCTGTTTTTT. Translation gives CASSGNRGNTGELFF.

The chain recombines TRBV28 with TRBJ1-2; D call uncertain. This CDR3 is 10 amino acids long. Trimming removed 8 bases from V and 2 bases from J, with 3 bases in between. CDR1 is MDHEN and CDR2 is SYDVKM in the germline V gene. The CDR3 here is CASWNYGYTF. The DNA for the CDR3 is TGTGCCAGCTGGAACTATGGCTACACCTTC.

The CDR3 DNA reads as TGTGCCAGCAGTTCCGGGACTTCGAACGCTTTCTTT. It specifies CASSSGTSNAFF. V gene TRBV6-1 combines with J gene TRBJ1-1; the D gene is possibly TRBD1 (5 bases). Deletions cut 5 bases from V and 11 bases from J, with 15 bases between. The length of the CDR3 is 12 residues. CDR1 and CDR2 (germline): MNHNS, SASEGT.

As to this clone: Compared with germline, one end of the junction differs, possibly owing to a read error. This chain uses TRBV29-1 with TRBJ2-5; weak D call: TRBD1 (5 bases). The CDR3 is 13 residues long. The germline gives CDR1 SQVTM, CDR2 ANQGSEA. This chain's CDR3 is CSVADTYQGTQYF. The DNA of the CDR3 is TGCAGCGTTGCGGACACCTACCAAGGGACCCAGTACTTC.

This chain joins TRBV2 and TRBJ2-5, with 7 positions matching TRBD1. Germline CDR1 is SNHLY and CDR2 is FYNNEI. The V and J ends lost 2 bases and 5 bases, in that order; junction bases with no gene match: 11. The CDR3 sequence is 16 residues long. The CDR3 bases are TGTGCCAGCAGTGAACGACAGGGTCGGGGATGGGAGACCCAGTACTTC. Translation gives CASSERQGRGWETQYF.

This clone was observed a few times. The chain joins TRBV11-2 to TRBJ2-3, with a possible D match to TRBD2 (7 bases). V lost 1 base and J 2 bases, leaving 10 bases between the germline ends. CDR1 is SGHAT and CDR2 is FQNNGV in the germline V gene. This CDR3 region has 15 residues. The CDR3 loop is CASSLAGGPTDTQYF. The CDR3 DNA reads TGTGCCAGCAGCTTAGCGGGGGGCCCCACAGATACGCAGTATTTT.

The rearrangement links TRBV9 to TRBJ1-4; D unclear. The CDR3 sequence is 14 residues long. The germline V gene encodes CDR1 SGDLS and CDR2 YYNGEE. Trimming took 2 bases from V and 3 from J, leaving 8 bases between them. CDR3 sequence: CASSVLPANEKLFF. CDR3 sequence (DNA): TGTGCCAGCAGCGTGCTCCCGGCTAATGAAAAACTGTTTTTT. The entire variable domain, with the rest obtained from reference TRBV9 and TRBJ1-4, is as follows: DSGVTQTPKHLITATGQRVTLRCSPRSGDLSVYWYQQSLDQGLQFLIQYYNGEERAKGNILERFSAQQFPDLHSELNLSSLELGDSALYFCASSVLPANEKLFFGSGTQLSVL.

CDR3 loop: CATSNPSGPGVDGELFF. CDR3 DNA: TGTGCCACCAGCAACCCAAGCGGGCCGGGGGTTGACGGGGAGCTGTTTTTT. The chain uses TRBV15 and TRBJ2-2, with D possibly matching TRBD2 (6 bases). The CDR3 runs 17 residues. Germline CDR1 LNHNV, CDR2 YYDKDF (reference sequence). V lost 4 bases to trimming and J lost 7 bases, with 22 bases between them. The whole variable domain, filled in from reference TRBV15 and TRBJ2-2, reads DAMVIQNPRYQVTQFGKPVTLSCSQTLNHNVMYWYQQKSSQAPKLLFHYYDKDFNNEADTPDNFQSRRPNTSFCFLDIRSPGLGDTAMYLCATSNPSGPGVDGELFFGEGSRLTVL.

The chain combines TRBV19 with TRBJ2-5; D is possibly TRBD1 (6 bases). The CDR3 is 15 amino acids. CDR1 and CDR2 (germline): LNHDA, SQIVND (reference sequence). V was shortened by 4 bases and J by 1 base, with 13 bases between the two germline ends. CDR3 sequence: CASSTRQASQETQYF. The DNA of the CDR3 is TGTGCCAGTAGTACCAGACAGGCATCCCAAGAGACCCAGTACTTC. The variable domain in full, completed from reference TRBV19 and TRBJ2-5, reads DGGITQSPKYLFRKEGQNVTLSCEQNLNHDAMYWYRQDPGQGLRLIYYSQIVNDFQKGDIAEGYSVSREKKESFPLTVTSAQKNPTAFYLCASSTRQASQETQYFGPGTRLLVL.

The chain is built from TRBV5-1 and TRBJ1-1; 11 nucleotides match TRBD1. Trimming at V came to 5 bases and at J to 4 bases, leaving 10 bases not matched to a gene. Germline loops: CDR1 SGHRS, CDR2 YFSETQ. The CDR3 sequence is 16 residues long. In DNA form, the CDR3 reads TGCGCCAGCAGTTACAATTCCGGGACAGGGGGCACTGAAGCTTTCTTT. This encodes CASSYNSGTGGTEAFF.

This chain connects TRBV6-1 to TRBJ2-7; 8 bases are a match to TRBD1. The V and J ends lost 7 bases and 2 bases, in that order; junction bases with no gene match: 10. This CDR3 region has 15 residues. Germline-derived CDR1 and CDR2 are MNHNS and SASEGT. The CDR3 loop reads CASIRDRGPAYEQYF. CDR3 DNA sequence: TGTGCCAGCATCCGTGACAGGGGCCCAGCCTACGAGCAGTACTTC.

V gene TRBV6-5 combines with J gene TRBJ2-1, with TRBD2 matching 13 bases. CDR1 and CDR2 from the germline V gene are MNHEY and SVGAGI. This CDR3 spans 15 amino acids. Losses at the gene ends were 6 bases for V and 8 bases for J; bases not matched to a gene: 7. CDR3 amino acids: CASSELAGGPYEQFF. In DNA, the CDR3 is TGTGCCAGCAGCGAACTAGCGGGGGGGCCCTATGAGCAGTTCTTC.

CDR3 bases: TGCGCCAGCAGCACACAGGGGGCGAGAACTGAAGCTTTCTTT. Translated, it gives CASSTQGARTEAFF. The chain employs TRBV5-1 and TRBJ1-1; 9 nucleotides agree with TRBD1. V trimming: 4 bases; J trimming: 5 bases; junction bases outside the gene matches: 6. The germline CDR1 and CDR2 sequences are SGHRS and YFSETQ. The CDR3 consists of 14 residues.